This T cell receptor beta chain stems from a study of human T cells and chemical hapten exposure. The study, taken as a whole, reports: There were significantly more large CDR3 similarity clusters among expanded TCRs than among controls.

TCRdb used MiXCR to reprocess the RACE reads, holding one entry per CDR3 protein. The sample holds approximately 90,000 distinct CDR3 sequences, approximately 11% seen once. Turning to this clonotype: Its antigen is still unknown.

Trimming stripped 6 bases from V and 3 bases from J, with 12 bases between. This CDR3 comprises 13 residues. Germline V gene lookup returns CDR1 MNHNS and CDR2 SASEGT. Stated time point: patch test 2, 6 weeks after DPC sensitization. Treatment given: therapeutic diphenylcyclopropenone sensitization with weekly scalp DPC. This sample comprised whole blood, obtained in connection with sensitization to the hapten diphenylcyclopropenone (DPC). This sequence was found in a man aged 40-49 years with alopecia areata. Some clones in this sample may be carry-over from other donors' samples. The gene calls are TRBV6-1 and TRBJ2-7, with D tentatively TRBD2 (6 bases). CDR3 loop: CASSLGGYYEQYV. The CDR3 DNA reads TGTGCCAGCAGCCTGGGGGGTTACTACGAGCAGTACGTC.